The present T cell receptor beta chain was sequenced within a study of blood T cell repertoires in COVID-19 (dated by TCRdb to 2019 to 2021). About the investigation overall: Samples covering the acute and convalescent phases of COVID-19 were provided by collaborators in the United States, Italy and Spain. The material from the prospective study consisted of cDNA or gDNA derived from T cells, B-cell-depleted T cells, or PBMCs. The dataset comprised deeply sampled blood TCRbeta repertoires from subjects exposed to, actively infected with, or recovered from COVID-19. The repertoires were released in a freely available public database meant as a resource for research on the immune response to SARS-CoV-2. Samples came from the ongoing ImmuneRACE study (first 160 participants) plus 1,254 subjects from 6 global collaborators. The sample metadata nearly always contained a de-identified subject ID, COVID-19 status, age in years and sex. Where available, HLA class I and class II types were taken from metadata supplied by the sample provider and were not determined by assay-based typing. Results the study describes overall, beyond this receptor: The quantity of clinical and demographic metadata differed by source and by participant and was supplied without curation.

Participants in the prospective study were aged roughly 18 to 89 years, lived in 24 United States geographic areas, and enrolled through a virtual design. Cohort assignment in the prospective study relied on participant-reported clinical history from a screening survey and a study questionnaire. For ImmuneRACE Cohort 3, a participant was defined as recovered based on two consecutive negative NP/OP PCR tests, clearance by a healthcare professional, or resolution of symptoms. In the prospective study, mobile phlebotomists collected whole blood, serum and a nasopharyngeal or oropharyngeal swab from each participant. Additional blood draws and questionnaires over an approximately two-month period could optionally be provided by prospective study participants. Blood samples from the prospective study were shipped frozen or at room temperature prior to DNA extraction. The sample holds one count of this clone. What this receptor recognizes is not known. No much larger clonotype is one base removed from it; base qualities were not supplied.

Via the germline V gene, CDR1 is SGHTA and CDR2 FQGTGA. From cysteine to phenylalanine, the CDR3 is 15 amino acids long. CDR3 DNA is the only sequence kept; it has 45 bases, read in frame from the first base. Germline trimming: 3 bases from V, 1 base from J; junction bases outside gene matches: 1. TCRbeta CDR3 regions were amplified from genomic DNA by means of the immunoSEQ Assay, a bias-controlled multiplex PCR. Per the authors' processing: Within the assay, amplification of reference gene primers was used to estimate how many nucleated cells each sample contained. Sequence reads were collapsed and filtered to measure the absolute abundance of every unique TCRbeta CDR3 rearrangement. For each sample, productive Simpson clonality was calculated as the square root of Simpson's diversity index over productive rearrangements. Held by TCRdb, this immuneACCESS table contains in-frame sequences only and omits some clones. Under half of the omission traces to an unresolved V gene where checked; the cause of the rest is unknown. The D gene and trimming were derived from the DNA, and the V and J assignments and clone size from that table. A total of over 350,000 clones appear in this sample, roughly 89% of them only once. The top ten constitute approximately 9.3% of the sample.

Sequenced: PBMCs or T cells enriched from blood (not recorded which). The TCR was taken from a woman aged 45-59 years who had recovered from COVID-19. The chain employs TRBV7-3 and TRBJ2-3, with 10 bases in between that match TRBD2. The DNA reads as follows: TGTGCCAGCAGCTTCCTAGCGGGGGGCACAGATACGCAGTATTTT. Its protein is CASSFLAGGTDTQYF.